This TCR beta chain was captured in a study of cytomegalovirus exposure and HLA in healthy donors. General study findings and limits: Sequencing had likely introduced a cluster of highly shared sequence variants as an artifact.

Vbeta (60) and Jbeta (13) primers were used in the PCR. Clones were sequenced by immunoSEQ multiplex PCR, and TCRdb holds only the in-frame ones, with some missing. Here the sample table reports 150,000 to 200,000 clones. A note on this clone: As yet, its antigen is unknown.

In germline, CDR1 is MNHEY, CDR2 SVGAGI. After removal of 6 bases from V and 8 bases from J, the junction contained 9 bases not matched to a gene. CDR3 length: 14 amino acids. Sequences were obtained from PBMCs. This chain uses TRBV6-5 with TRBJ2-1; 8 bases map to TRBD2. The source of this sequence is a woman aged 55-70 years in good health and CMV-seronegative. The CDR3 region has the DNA TGTGCCAGCAGCCGGCGGACTAGCAGCGATGAGCAGTTCTTC. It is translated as CASSRRTSSDEQFF.